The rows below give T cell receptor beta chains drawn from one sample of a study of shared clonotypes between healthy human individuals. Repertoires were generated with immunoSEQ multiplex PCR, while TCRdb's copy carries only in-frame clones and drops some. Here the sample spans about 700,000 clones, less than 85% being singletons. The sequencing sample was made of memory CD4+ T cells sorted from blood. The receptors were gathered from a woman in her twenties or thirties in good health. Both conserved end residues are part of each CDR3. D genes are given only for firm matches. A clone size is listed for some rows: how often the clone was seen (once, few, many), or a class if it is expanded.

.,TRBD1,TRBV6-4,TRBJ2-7,CASRETGPHEQYF,TGTGCCAGCAGGGAGACAGGGCCCCACGAGCAGTACTTC
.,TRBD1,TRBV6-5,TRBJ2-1,CASSYSTGGRGEQFF,TGTGCCAGCAGTTACTCAACAGGGGGGAGAGGTGAGCAGTTCTTC
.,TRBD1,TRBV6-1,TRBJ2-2,CASRPGTAEGELFF,TGTGCCAGCAGGCCCGGGACAGCCGAGGGGGAGCTGTTTTTT
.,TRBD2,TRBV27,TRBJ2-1,CASSSHGTSVNEQFF,TGTGCCAGCAGTTCTCACGGGACTAGCGTCAATGAGCAGTTCTTC
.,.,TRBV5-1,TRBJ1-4,CASSLGAANEKLFF,TGCGCCAGCAGCTTGGGGGCAGCTAATGAAAAACTGTTTTTT
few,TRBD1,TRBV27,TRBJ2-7,CASKEGTGGGSLMEQYF,TGTGCCAGCAAGGAAGGGACAGGGGGAGGGTCCCTTATGGAGCAGTACTTC
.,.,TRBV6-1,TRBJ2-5,CASTGNRDPGETQYF,TGTGCCAGCACCGGAAACCGGGACCCAGGGGAGACCCAGTACTTC
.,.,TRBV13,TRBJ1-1,CASRLLTAILGTEAFF,TGTGCCAGCAGGCTCTTGACGGCGATACTGGGCACTGAAGCTTTCTTT
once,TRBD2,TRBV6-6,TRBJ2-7,CASRPSSGVYEQYF,TGTGCCAGCAGGCCATCTAGCGGAGTCTACGAGCAGTACTTC
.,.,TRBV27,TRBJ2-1,CASSLEPGSYNEQFF,TGTGCCAGCAGTTTGGAACCCGGGAGCTACAATGAGCAGTTCTTC
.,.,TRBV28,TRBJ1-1,CASVGSGQLNTEAFF,TGTGCCAGCGTGGGGTCCGGACAGTTGAACACTGAAGCTTTCTTT
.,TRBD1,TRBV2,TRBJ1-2,CASRATGGSGYTF,TGTGCCAGCAGGGCCACAGGGGGGAGTGGCTACACCTTC
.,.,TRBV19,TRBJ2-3,CASSIGAGRTDTQYF,TGTGCCAGTAGTATAGGGGCCGGCCGCACAGATACGCAGTATTTT
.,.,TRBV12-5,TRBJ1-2,CASGSTGNYGYTF,TGTGCTAGTGGCTCGACTGGTAACTATGGCTACACCTTC
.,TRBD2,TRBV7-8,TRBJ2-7,CASSLSGRANEQYF,TGTGCCAGCAGCTTATCCGGGAGGGCCAACGAGCAGTACTTC
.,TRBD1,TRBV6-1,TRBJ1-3,CALSGTVMSGNTIYF,TGTGCCTTATCCGGGACAGTCATGTCTGGAAACACCATATATTTT
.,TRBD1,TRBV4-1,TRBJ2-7,CASSSRQGAYEQYF,TGCGCCAGCAGCTCGAGACAGGGGGCTTACGAGCAGTACTTC
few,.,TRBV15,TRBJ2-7,CATSRDLGVPPYEQYF,TGTGCCACCAGCAGAGATCTCGGGGTACCACCCTACGAGCAGTACTTC
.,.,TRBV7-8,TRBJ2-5,CASSLARRLRETQYF,TGTGCCAGCAGCTTAGCGCGTCGGTTGCGAGAGACCCAGTACTTC
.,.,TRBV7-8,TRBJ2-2,CASSSGFGELFF,TGTGCCAGCAGCTCGGGTTTCGGGGAGCTGTTTTTT
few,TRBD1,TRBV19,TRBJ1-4,CASSILGQGGEKLFF,TGTGCCAGTAGTATCCTCGGACAGGGGGGTGAAAAACTGTTTTTT
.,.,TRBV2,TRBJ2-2,CASSEIRTGELFF,TGTGCCAGCAGTGAAATCCGAACCGGGGAGCTGTTTTTT
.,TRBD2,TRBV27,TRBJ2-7,CASKAVISGSNEQYF,TGTGCCAGCAAGGCTGTGATTAGCGGGAGCAACGAGCAGTACTTC
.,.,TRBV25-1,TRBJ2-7,CASSDDLGTEQYF,TGTGCCAGCAGTGATGATTTAGGAACCGAGCAGTACTTC
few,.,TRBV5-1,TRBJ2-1,CASSTASYNEQFF,TGCGCCAGTTCAACTGCCTCCTACAATGAGCAGTTCTTC
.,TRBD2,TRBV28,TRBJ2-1,CASSTSGRRFDEQFF,TGTGCCAGCAGCACTAGCGGGAGAAGGTTCGATGAGCAGTTCTTC
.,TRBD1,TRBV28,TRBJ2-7,CASSPISDRVVNEQYF,TGTGCCAGCAGCCCCATCTCGGACAGGGTTGTAAACGAGCAGTACTTC
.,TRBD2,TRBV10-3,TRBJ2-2,CAISQRAGAGVNTGELFF,TGTGCCATCAGTCAACGGGCAGGAGCGGGAGTGAACACCGGGGAGCTGTTTTTT
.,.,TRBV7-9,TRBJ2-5,CASSLVQAEETQYF,TGTGCCAGCAGCTTAGTGCAAGCGGAAGAGACCCAGTACTTC
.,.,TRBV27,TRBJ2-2,CASRTIRGTGELFF,TGTGCCAGCAGGACCATACGAGGCACCGGGGAGCTGTTTTTT
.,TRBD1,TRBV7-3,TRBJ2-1,CASSQGQVAYNEQFF,TGTGCCAGCAGCCAGGGACAGGTAGCCTACAATGAGCAGTTCTTC
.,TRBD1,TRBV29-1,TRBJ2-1,CSARDREKQFF,TGCAGCGCCCGGGACAGGGAGAAGCAGTTCTTC
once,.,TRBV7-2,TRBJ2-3,CASSPTGLGTDTQYF,TGTGCCAGCAGCCCAACAGGGTTGGGGACAGATACGCAGTATTTT
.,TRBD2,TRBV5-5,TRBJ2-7,CASSLVVLTGGYEQYF,TGTGCCAGCAGCTTGGTTGTGCTAACGGGAGGCTACGAGCAGTACTTC
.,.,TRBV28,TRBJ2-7,CASSSAHEQYF,TGTGCCAGCAGTTCAGCCCACGAGCAGTACTTC
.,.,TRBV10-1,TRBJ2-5,CASSEFTEGQETQYF,TGCGCCAGCAGTGAGTTTACGGAGGGCCAAGAGACCCAGTACTTC
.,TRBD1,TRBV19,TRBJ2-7,CASSDIGTGAYEQYF,TGTGCCAGTAGTGATATCGGGACAGGGGCCTACGAGCAGTACTTC
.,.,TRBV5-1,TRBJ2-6,CASSYRRDVLTF,TGCGCCAGCAGTTACCGACGCGACGTCCTGACTTTC
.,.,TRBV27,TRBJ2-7,CASSLGEWGEQYF,TGTGCCAGCAGTTTAGGCGAGTGGGGCGAGCAGTACTTC
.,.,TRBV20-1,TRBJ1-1,CSASSVTEAFF,TGCAGTGCTAGCAGTGTTACTGAAGCTTTCTTT
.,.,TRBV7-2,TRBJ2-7,CASSAVGGPLEQYF,TGTGCCAGCAGCGCTGTCGGGGGGCCGTTAGAGCAGTACTTC
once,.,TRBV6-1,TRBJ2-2,CASRGWTGELFF,TGTGCCAGCAGGGGGTGGACCGGGGAGCTGTTTTTT
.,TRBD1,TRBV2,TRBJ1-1,CASSLGLTGTEAFF,TGTGCCAGCAGCCTCGGTTTGACAGGGACGGAAGCTTTCTTT
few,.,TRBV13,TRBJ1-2,CASSLASGGQWNYGYTF,TGTGCCAGCAGCTTAGCGTCCGGGGGGCAGTGGAACTATGGCTACACCTTC
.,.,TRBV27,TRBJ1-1,CASRFRRRPPEEAFF,TGTGCCAGCAGATTCAGAAGAAGACCCCCCGAAGAAGCTTTCTTT
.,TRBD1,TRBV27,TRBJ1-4,CASSSRTGRVGKLFF,TGTGCCAGCAGTTCCCGGACAGGGAGGGTAGGAAAACTGTTTTTT
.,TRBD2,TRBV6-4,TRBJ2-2,CASSWREDGELFF,TGTGCCAGCAGTTGGCGGGAGGACGGGGAGCTGTTTTTT
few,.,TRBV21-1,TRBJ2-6,CASSKVRTSSSGANVLTF,TGTGCCAGCAGCAAAGTTAGGACTTCCAGCTCTGGGGCCAACGTCCTGACTTTC
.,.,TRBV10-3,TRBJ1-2,CAISEVSRNYGYTF,TGTGCCATCAGTGAGGTTTCCAGAAACTATGGCTACACCTTC
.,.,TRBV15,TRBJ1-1,CATSKYTGTGAEAFF,TGTGCCACCAGCAAATATACAGGGACGGGAGCTGAAGCTTTCTTT